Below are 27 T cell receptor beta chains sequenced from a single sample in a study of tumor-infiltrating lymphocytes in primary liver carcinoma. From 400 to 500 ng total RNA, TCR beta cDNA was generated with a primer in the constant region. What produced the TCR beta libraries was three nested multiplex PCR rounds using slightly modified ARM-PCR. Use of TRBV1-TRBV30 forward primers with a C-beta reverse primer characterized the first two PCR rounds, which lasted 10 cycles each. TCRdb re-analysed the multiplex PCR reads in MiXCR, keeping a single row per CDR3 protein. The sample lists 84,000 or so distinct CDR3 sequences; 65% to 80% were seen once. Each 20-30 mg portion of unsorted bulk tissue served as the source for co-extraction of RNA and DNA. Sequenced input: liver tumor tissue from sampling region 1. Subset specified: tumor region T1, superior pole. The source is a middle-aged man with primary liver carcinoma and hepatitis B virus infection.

In nucleotides, the CDR3 is TGTGCCAGTAGTATCACCGCCGCGGGAGGGTTTAAATACGAGCAGTACTTC. Its translation: CASSITAAGGFKYEQYF. The chain carries TRBV19 and TRBJ2-7; TRBD2 matches at 9 bases. Germline CDR1 is LNHDA and CDR2 is SQIVND (reference sequence). The CDR3 is made up of 17 amino acids. After removal of 3 bases from V and 4 bases from J, the junction contained 13 bases not matched to a gene.

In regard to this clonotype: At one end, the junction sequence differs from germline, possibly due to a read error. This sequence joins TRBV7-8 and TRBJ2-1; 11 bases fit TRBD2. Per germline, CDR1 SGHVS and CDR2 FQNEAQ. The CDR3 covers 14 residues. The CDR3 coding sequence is TGTGGCAGCAGCTTAGCGGGAGGGCAAGGCGAGCAGTTCTTC. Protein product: CGSSLAGGQGEQFF. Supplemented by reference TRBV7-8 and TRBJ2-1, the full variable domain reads GAGVSQSPRYKVAKRGQDVALRCDPISGHVSLFWYQQALGQGPEFLTYFQNEAQLDKSGLPSDRFFAERPEGSVSTLKIQRTQQEDSAVYLCGSSLAGGQGEQFFGPGTRLTVL.

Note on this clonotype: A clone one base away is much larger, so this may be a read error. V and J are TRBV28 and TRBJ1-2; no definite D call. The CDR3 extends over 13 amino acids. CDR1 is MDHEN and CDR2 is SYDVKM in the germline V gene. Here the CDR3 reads CASSLGRWYGYAF. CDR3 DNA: TGTGCCAGCAGTTTAGGACGGTGGTATGGCTACGCCTTC.

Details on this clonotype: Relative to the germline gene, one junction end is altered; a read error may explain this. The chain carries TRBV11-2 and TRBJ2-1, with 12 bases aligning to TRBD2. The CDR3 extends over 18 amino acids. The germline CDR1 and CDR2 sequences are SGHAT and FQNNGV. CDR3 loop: CASSLRLAGVGGYNEEFF. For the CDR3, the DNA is TGTGCCAGCAGCTTGAGACTAGCGGGAGTCGGGGGTTACAATGAGGAGTTCTTC. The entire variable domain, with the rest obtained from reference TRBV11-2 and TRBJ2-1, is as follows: EAGVAQSPRYKIIEKRQSVAFWCNPISGHATLYWYQQILGQGPKLLIQFQNNGVVDDSQLPKDRFSAERLKGVDSTLKIQPAKLEDSAVYLCASSLRLAGVGGYNEEFFGPGTRLTVL.

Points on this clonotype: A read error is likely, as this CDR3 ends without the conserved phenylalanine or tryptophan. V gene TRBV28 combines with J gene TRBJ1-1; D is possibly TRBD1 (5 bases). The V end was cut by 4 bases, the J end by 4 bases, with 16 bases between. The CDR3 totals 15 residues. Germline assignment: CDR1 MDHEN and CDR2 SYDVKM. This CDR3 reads CASSYRGSGGTEAFL. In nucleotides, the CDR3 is TGTGCCAGCAGTTACCGTGGTAGTGGGGGCACTGAAGCTTTCCTT.

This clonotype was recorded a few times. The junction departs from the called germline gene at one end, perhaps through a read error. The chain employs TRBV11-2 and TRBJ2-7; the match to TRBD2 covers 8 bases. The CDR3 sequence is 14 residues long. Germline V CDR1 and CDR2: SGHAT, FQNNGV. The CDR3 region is CASGSGGGWYEQYF. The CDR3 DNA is TGTGCCAGCGGCTCTGGCGGGGGGTGGTACGAGCAGTATTTC. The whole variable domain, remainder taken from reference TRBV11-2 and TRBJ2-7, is EAGVAQSPRYKIIEKRQSVAFWCNPISGHATLYWYQQILGQGPKLLIQFQNNGVVDDSQLPKDRFSAERLKGVDSTLKIQPAKLEDSAVYLCASGSGGGWYEQYFGPGTRLTVT.

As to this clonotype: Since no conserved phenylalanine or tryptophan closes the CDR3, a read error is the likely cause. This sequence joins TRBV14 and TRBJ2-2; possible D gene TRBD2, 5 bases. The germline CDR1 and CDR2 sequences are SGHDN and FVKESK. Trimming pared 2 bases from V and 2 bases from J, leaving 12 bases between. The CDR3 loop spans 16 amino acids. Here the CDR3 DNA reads TGTGCCAGCAGCCAATCGAGGGCGACCAACACCGGGGAGCTGTTTTAT. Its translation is CASSQSRATNTGELFY.

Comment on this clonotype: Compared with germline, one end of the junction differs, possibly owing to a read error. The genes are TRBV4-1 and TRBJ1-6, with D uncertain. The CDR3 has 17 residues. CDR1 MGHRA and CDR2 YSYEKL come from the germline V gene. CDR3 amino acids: CASSQPQDRSHNSPFHF. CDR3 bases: TGCGCCAGTAGTCAACCCCAGGACCGCTCCCATAATTCACCCTTCCACTTT.

CDR3 DNA: TGTGCCACTATCTTAGAGAGCAGGCCGAATGAAAAACTGTTTTTT. Its protein product is CATILESRPNEKLFF. The rearrangement joins TRBV11-2 to TRBJ1-4; D gene ambiguous. The CDR3 spans 15 residues. Trimming took 10 bases from V and 5 from J, leaving 20 bases between them. Looked up from germline, CDR1 is SGHAT and CDR2 is FQNNGV.

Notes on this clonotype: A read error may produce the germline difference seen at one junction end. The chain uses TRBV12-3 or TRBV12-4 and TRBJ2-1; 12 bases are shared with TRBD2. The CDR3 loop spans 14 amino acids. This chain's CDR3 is CASIGLAGLGKQFF. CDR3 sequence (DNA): TGCGCCAGCATTGGACTAGCGGGGCTTGGTAAGCAGTTCTTC.

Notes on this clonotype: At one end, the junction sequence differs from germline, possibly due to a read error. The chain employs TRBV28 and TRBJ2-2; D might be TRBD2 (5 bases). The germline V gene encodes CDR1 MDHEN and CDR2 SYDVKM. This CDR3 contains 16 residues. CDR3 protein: CASSSWMLANTGELFF. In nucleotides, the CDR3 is TGTGCCAGCAGTTCCTGGATGTTAGCGAACACAGGGGAGCTGTTTTTT.

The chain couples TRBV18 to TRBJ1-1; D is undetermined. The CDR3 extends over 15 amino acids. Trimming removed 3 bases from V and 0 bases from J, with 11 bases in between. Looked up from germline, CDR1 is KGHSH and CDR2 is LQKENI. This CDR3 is CASSPSKGLNTEAFF. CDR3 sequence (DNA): TGTGCCAGCTCACCTAGTAAAGGGTTGAACACTGAAGCTTTCTTT.

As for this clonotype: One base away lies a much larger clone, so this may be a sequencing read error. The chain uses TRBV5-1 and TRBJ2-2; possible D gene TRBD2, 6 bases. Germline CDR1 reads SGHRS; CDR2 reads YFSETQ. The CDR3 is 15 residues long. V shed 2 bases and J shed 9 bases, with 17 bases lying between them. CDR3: CASSLRRVASWELFF. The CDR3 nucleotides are TGCGCCAGCAGCTTAAGGAGGGTTGCATCCTGGGAGCTGTTTTTT.

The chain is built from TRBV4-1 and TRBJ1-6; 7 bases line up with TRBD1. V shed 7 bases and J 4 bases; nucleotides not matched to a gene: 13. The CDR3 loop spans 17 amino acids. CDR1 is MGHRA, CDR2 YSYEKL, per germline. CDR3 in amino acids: CASTRSSGQTYNSPLHF. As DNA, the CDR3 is TGCGCCAGCACTCGAAGTTCGGGACAGACTTATAATTCACCCCTCCACTTT.

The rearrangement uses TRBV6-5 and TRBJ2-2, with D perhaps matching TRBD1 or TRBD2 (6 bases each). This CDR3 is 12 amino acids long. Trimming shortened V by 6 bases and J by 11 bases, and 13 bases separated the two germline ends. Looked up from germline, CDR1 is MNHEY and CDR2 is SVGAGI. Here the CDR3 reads CASREGGGELFF. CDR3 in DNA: TGTGCCAGCAGGGAGGGGGGCGGTGAGCTGTTTTTT.

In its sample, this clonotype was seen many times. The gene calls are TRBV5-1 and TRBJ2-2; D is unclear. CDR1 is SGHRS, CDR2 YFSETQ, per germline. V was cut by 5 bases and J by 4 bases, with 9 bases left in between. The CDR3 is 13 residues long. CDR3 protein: CASRRGGTGELFF. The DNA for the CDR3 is TGCGCCAGCAGACGTGGTGGCACCGGGGAGCTGTTTTTT.

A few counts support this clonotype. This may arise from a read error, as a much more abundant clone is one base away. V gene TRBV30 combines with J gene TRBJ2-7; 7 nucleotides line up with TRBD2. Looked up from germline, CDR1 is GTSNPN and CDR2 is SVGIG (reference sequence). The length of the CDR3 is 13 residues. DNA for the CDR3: TGTGCCTGGAGGGGCGGGAGCTCCTACGGGCAGTACTTC. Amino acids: CAWRGGSSYGQYF. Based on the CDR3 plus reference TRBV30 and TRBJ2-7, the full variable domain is SQTIHQWPATLVQPVGSPLSLECTVEGTSNPNLYWYRQAAGRGLQLLFYSVGIGQISSEVPQNLSASRPQDRQFILSSKKLLLSDSGFYLCAWRGGSSYGQYFGPGTRLTVT.

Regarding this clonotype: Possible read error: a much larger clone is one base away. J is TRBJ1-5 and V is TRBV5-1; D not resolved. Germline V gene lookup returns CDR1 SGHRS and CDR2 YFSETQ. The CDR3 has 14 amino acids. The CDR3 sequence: CASSLSDLNQSQHF. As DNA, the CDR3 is TGCGCCAGCAGCTTATCGGACCTTAATCAGTCCCAGCATTTT.

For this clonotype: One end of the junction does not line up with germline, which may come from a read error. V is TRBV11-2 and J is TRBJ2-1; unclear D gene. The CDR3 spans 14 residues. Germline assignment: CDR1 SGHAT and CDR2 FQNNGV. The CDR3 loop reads CAGSLPLAYKEQFF. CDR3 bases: TGTGCCGGCAGCTTACCTTTAGCCTACAAAGAGCAGTTCTTC. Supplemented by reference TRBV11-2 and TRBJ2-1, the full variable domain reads EAGVAQSPRYKIIEKRQSVAFWCNPISGHATLYWYQQILGQGPKLLIQFQNNGVVDDSQLPKDRFSAERLKGVDSTLKIQPAKLEDSAVYLCAGSLPLAYKEQFFGPGTRLTVL.

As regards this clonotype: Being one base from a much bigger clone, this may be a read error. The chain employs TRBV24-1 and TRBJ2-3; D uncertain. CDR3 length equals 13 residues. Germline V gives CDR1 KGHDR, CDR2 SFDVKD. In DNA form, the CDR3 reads TGTACCACCGGTGATACACCCAGGGATACGCAGTATTTT. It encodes CTTGDTPRDTQYF.

The DNA for the CDR3 is TGCAGTGCCGCGGGACAGAGCTCCTACGAGCAGTACTTC. Amino acids: CSAAGQSSYEQYF. The gene calls are TRBV20-1 and TRBJ2-7; the D gene is possibly TRBD1 (7 bases). CDR3 size: 13 residues. Trimming removed 6 bases at V and 0 bases at J, with 12 bases between. The germline V gene encodes CDR1 DFQATT and CDR2 SNEGSKA (reference sequence).

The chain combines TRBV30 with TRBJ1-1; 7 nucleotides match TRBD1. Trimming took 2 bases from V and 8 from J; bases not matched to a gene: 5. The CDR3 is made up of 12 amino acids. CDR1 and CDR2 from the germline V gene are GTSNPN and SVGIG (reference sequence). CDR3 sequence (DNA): TGTGCCTGGAGTACAGGGGCCGGCGAAGCTTTCTTT. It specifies CAWSTGAGEAFF.

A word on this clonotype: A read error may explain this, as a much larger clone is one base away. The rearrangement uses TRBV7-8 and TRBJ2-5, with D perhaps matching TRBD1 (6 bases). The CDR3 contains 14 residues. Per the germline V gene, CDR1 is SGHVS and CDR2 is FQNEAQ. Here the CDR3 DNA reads TGTGCCAGCAGCCTGGGGACACTCCAAGTGACCCAGTACTTC. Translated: CASSLGTLQVTQYF. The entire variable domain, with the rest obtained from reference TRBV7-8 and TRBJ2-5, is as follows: GAGVSQSPRYKVAKRGQDVALRCDPISGHVSLFWYQQALGQGPEFLTYFQNEAQLDKSGLPSDRFFAERPEGSVSTLKIQRTQQEDSAVYLCASSLGTLQVTQYFGPGTRLLVL.

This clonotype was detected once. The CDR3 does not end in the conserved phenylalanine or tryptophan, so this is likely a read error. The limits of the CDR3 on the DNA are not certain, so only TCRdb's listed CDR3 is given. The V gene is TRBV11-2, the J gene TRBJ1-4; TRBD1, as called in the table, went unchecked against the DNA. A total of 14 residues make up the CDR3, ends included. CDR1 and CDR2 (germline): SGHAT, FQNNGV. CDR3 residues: CANSLEVGDEKLLL.

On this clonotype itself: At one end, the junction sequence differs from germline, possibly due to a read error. The CDR3 here is CASSPGENTGEPFF. The CDR3 region has the DNA TGTGCCAGCAGCCCAGGAGAAAACACCGGGGAGCCGTTTTTT. The rearrangement joins TRBV11-2 to TRBJ2-2; D possibly corresponds to TRBD2 (5 bases). This CDR3 has 14 amino acids. Germline V CDR1 and CDR2: SGHAT, FQNNGV. The entire variable domain, with the rest obtained from reference TRBV11-2 and TRBJ2-2, is as follows: EAGVAQSPRYKIIEKRQSVAFWCNPISGHATLYWYQQILGQGPKLLIQFQNNGVVDDSQLPKDRFSAERLKGVDSTLKIQPAKLEDSAVYLCASSPGENTGEPFFGEGSRLTVL.

CDR3 amino acids: CSACRVDTGELFF. In nucleotides, the CDR3 is TGCAGTGCGTGTCGGGTAGACACCGGGGAGCTGTTTTTT. The chain is built from TRBV29-1 and TRBJ2-2; no firm D call. This CDR3 has 13 residues. CDR1 SQVTM and CDR2 ANQGSEA come from the germline V gene.

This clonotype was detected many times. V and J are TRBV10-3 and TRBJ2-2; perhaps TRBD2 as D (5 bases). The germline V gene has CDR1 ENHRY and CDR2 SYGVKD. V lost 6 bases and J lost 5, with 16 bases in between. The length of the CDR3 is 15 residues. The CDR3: CAIRDALRRTGELFF. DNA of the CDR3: TGTGCCATCAGGGACGCCCTAAGGAGGACCGGGGAGCTGTTTTTT.